This T cell receptor beta chain was sequenced in a study of cytomegalovirus exposure and HLA in healthy donors. Study-wide context: Of the donors genotyped, several hundred in all, about 80% fell in the Caucasian-associated ancestry cluster. General study findings and limits: Sequences of the TCR beta chain were said to predict the HLA-A and HLA-B alleles of most subjects accurately. Highest at DRB1 and lowest at HLA-C, TCR association rates differed among HLA loci in a later analysis.

The PCR was carried out with 60 Vbeta primers and 13 Jbeta primers. The repertoire was sequenced with immunoSEQ multiplex PCR; TCRdb's copy has only in-frame clones and lacks some. The sample consists of some 150,000 clones, about three quarters of them appearing once. Concerning this clone itself: Its target is not known.

Sample: PBMCs. The TCR comes from a man aged 40-49 years in good health and CMV-seropositive.

The CDR3 protein is CASSFQGTNNQPQHF. The DNA for the CDR3 is TGTGCCAGCAGCTTTCAGGGCACGAACAATCAGCCCCAGCATTTT. The genes are TRBV7-2 and TRBJ1-5; D is possibly TRBD1 (5 bases). The germline V and J ends were trimmed by 3 bases and 3 bases, with 12 bases remaining between them. The CDR3 is 15 residues long. The germline gives CDR1 SGHTA, CDR2 FQGNSA.